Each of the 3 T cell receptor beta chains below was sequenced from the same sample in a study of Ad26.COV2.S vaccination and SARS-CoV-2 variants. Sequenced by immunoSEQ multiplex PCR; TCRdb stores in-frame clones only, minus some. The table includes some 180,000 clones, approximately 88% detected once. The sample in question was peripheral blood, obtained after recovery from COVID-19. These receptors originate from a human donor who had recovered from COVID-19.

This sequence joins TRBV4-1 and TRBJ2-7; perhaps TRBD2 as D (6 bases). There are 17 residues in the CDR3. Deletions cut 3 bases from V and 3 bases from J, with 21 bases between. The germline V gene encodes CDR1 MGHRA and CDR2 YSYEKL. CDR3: CASSQTQVISGSYEQYF. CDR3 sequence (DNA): TGCGCCAGCAGCCAGACCCAAGTGATTAGCGGAAGCTACGAGCAGTACTTC.

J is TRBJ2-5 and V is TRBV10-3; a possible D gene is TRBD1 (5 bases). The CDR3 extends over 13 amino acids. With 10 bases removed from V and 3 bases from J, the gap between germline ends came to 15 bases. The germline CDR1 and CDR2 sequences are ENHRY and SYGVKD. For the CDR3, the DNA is TGTGCCACCACCCCAGGGCCAAAAGAGACCCAGTACTTC. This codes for CATTPGPKETQYF.

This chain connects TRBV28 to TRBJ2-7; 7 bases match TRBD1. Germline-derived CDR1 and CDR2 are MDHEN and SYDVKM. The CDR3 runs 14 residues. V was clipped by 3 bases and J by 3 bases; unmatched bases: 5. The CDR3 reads CASSFLQGVYEQYF. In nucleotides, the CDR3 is TGTGCCAGCAGTTTTCTGCAGGGGGTCTACGAGCAGTACTTC.